This T cell receptor beta chain came from a study of blood T cell repertoires in COVID-19. Assay: immunoSEQ multiplex PCR; the TCRdb copy retains only in-frame clones and omits some. Found here are more than 250,000 clones, approximately 88% of them singletons; the top ten hold more than 0.55%. This CDR3 spans 14 amino acids. The V end was cut by 2 bases, the J end by 0 bases, with 5 bases between. From germline, CDR1 is MGHRA and CDR2 YSYEKL. This TCR was recovered from a human donor in a cohort sampled during active COVID-19. Material: peripheral blood. This chain joins TRBV4-1 and TRBJ1-3; D gene uncertain. CDR3 nucleotide sequence: TGCGCCAGCAGCCAAACACACTCTGGAAACACCATATATTTT. Residues: CASSQTHSGNTIYF.